A selection of T cell receptor beta chains follows, all from one sample in a study of identical twins. A single record per CDR3 protein comes from TCRdb applying MiXCR to the 5' RACE reads. The repertoire holds 500,000 to 600,000 distinct CDR3 sequences, with about 20% as singletons. These data were likewise used in another study, on T cells expressing NK-cell markers.

Specimen: CD4+ T cells sorted from blood. These receptors were collected from a woman between 18 and 29 years old in good health. Both conserved end residues are part of each CDR3. The D gene is left open where the match is weak. Only part of the rows carry a size: once, few, many, or a class if the clone is expanded.

>TRBJ1-3|NA|TRBV20-1|many
CSASDGNTIYF
TGCAGTGCTAGTGATGGAAACACCATATATTTT
>TRBJ2-6|NA|TRBV20-1|NA
CSAHDSGANVLTF
TGCAGTGCCCATGATTCTGGGGCCAACGTCCTGACTTTC
>TRBJ2-1|NA|TRBV2|few
CASSVSGASYNEQFF
TGTGCCAGCAGCGTCTCGGGGGCGTCCTACAATGAGCAGTTCTTC
>TRBJ2-1|TRBD2|TRBV5-1|NA
CASTDWNSGINEQFF
TGCGCCAGCACCGACTGGAATAGCGGGATAAATGAGCAGTTCTTC
>TRBJ2-5|TRBD2|TRBV10-3|NA
CAIRASGNQETQYF
TGTGCCATCAGAGCTAGCGGGAACCAAGAGACCCAGTACTTC
>TRBJ2-7|NA|TRBV10-3|few
CAISGDSSGGGTYEQYF
TGTGCCATCAGTGGGGACTCTAGCGGAGGGGGAACCTACGAGCAGTACTTC
>TRBJ1-5|NA|TRBV12-5|NA
CASGLVLDQPQHF
TGTGCTAGTGGTTTGGTCCTCGATCAGCCCCAGCATTTT
>TRBJ2-7|NA|TRBV10-3|few
CAIGEIYEQYF
TGTGCCATCGGAGAAATATACGAGCAGTACTTC
>TRBJ1-1|NA|TRBV6-5|NA
CTSSYTGRNTEAFF
TGTACCAGCAGTTACACAGGGAGGAACACTGAAGCTTTCTTT
>TRBJ2-1|TRBD2|TRBV20-1|NA
CSAFPSGRAYNEQFF
TGCAGTGCTTTCCCTAGCGGGAGGGCCTACAATGAGCAGTTCTTC
>TRBJ2-1|TRBD2|TRBV7-9|NA
CASSRRLAGGEQFF
TGTGCCAGCAGCAGACGACTAGCGGGAGGTGAGCAGTTCTTC
>TRBJ2-4|NA|TRBV5-1|NA
CASSSLDGSNIQYF
TGCGCCAGCAGCTCGTTGGACGGGTCAAACATTCAGTACTTC
>TRBJ2-1|NA|TRBV29-1|NA
CSVTSSPGLESNEQFF
TGCAGCGTGACTTCTTCTCCCGGTCTAGAGAGCAATGAGCAGTTCTTC
>TRBJ2-1|TRBD1|TRBV20-1|NA
CSASAGQGGNNEQFF
TGCAGTGCTAGCGCCGGACAGGGGGGTAACAATGAGCAGTTCTTC
>TRBJ1-4|TRBD1|TRBV5-4|few
CASSRGQGATEKLFF
TGTGCCAGCAGCCGCGGACAGGGGGCGACTGAAAAACTGTTTTTT
>TRBJ1-1|NA|TRBV7-9|few
CASSLEAGYDEAFF
TGTGCCAGCAGCTTAGAGGCAGGGTATGATGAAGCTTTCTTT
>TRBJ2-6|NA|TRBV28|many
CASRKRGAGANVLTF
TGTGCCAGCAGGAAAAGGGGTGCTGGGGCCAACGTCCTGACTTTC
>TRBJ2-5|TRBD2|TRBV6-1|NA
CANGGAGPKETQYF
TGTGCCAACGGGGGAGCGGGGCCCAAAGAGACCCAGTACTTC
>TRBJ1-5|TRBD1|TRBV7-2|NA
CASSAGGGQPQHF
TGTGCCAGCAGCGCAGGGGGTGGCCAGCCCCAGCATTTT
>TRBJ2-7|TRBD2|TRBV7-6|many
CASSLLSGTSPYEQYF
TGTGCCAGCAGCCTGCTATCCGGGACTAGCCCCTACGAGCAGTACTTC
>TRBJ2-5|NA|TRBV29-1|NA
CSVVQGTQETQYF
TGCAGCGTTGTTCAGGGGACGCAAGAGACCCAGTACTTC
>TRBJ1-1|NA|TRBV5-1|few
CASSFPGESRAFF
TGCGCCAGCAGCTTTCCAGGGGAAAGTCGAGCTTTCTTT
>TRBJ2-3|NA|TRBV3-1|few
CASSQGWVDTQYF
TGTGCCAGCAGCCAAGGCTGGGTAGATACGCAGTATTTT
>TRBJ2-4|NA|TRBV20-1|NA
CSARLDGAKNIQYF
TGCAGTGCTCGACTAGACGGGGCCAAAAACATTCAGTACTTC
>TRBJ1-2|NA|TRBV20-1|few
CSARGDRIYTF
TGCAGTGCCCGAGGGGACCGCATCTACACCTTC
>TRBJ2-5|NA|TRBV9|NA
CASSPFGGGETQYF
TGTGCCAGCAGCCCCTTCGGGGGCGGGGAGACCCAGTACTTC
>TRBJ1-2|TRBD1|TRBV4-3|NA
CASSHNTGGRGYTF
TGCGCCAGCAGCCACAATACAGGGGGCCGGGGCTACACCTTC
>TRBJ1-3|NA|TRBV12-5|few
CASGLSYSPVSAGNTIYF
TGTGCTAGTGGTTTGTCCTACTCTCCGGTGTCAGCTGGAAACACCATATATTTT
>TRBJ2-1|NA|TRBV12-3/TRBV12-4|few
CASSPSYGEFF
TGTGCCAGCAGCCCCTCTTACGGGGAGTTCTTC
>TRBJ2-7|NA|TRBV3-1|NA
CASSLNGQGNEQYF
TGTGCCAGCAGCCTGAACGGACAAGGGAACGAGCAGTACTTC
>TRBJ2-2|NA|TRBV7-3|NA
CASSPRGPNTGELFF
TGTGCCAGCAGCCCTAGGGGCCCGAACACCGGGGAGCTGTTTTTT
>TRBJ2-5|NA|TRBV2|NA
CASRAQGSQETQYF
TGTGCCAGCAGAGCTCAGGGGTCACAAGAGACCCAGTACTTC
>TRBJ2-1|NA|TRBV20-1|few
CSASTIGQSSYNEQFF
TGCAGTGCCTCGACGATTGGACAAAGCTCCTACAATGAGCAGTTCTTC
>TRBJ2-1|NA|TRBV27|NA
CASSLSYRRHNEQFF
TGTGCCAGCAGTTTATCGTACAGGCGGCACAATGAGCAGTTCTTC
>TRBJ2-3|TRBD2|TRBV10-3|few
CAINAGGLAGVIVNTQYF
TGTGCCATCAATGCTGGGGGACTAGCGGGAGTAATCGTAAATACGCAGTATTTT
>TRBJ2-1|NA|TRBV7-2|NA
CATGSPNNNEQFF
TGTGCCACGGGGAGCCCTAACAACAATGAGCAGTTCTTC
>TRBJ2-7|TRBD2|TRBV5-1|many
CASSPRDGRTFFSYEQYF
TGCGCCAGCAGCCCCCGGGACGGGAGGACCTTTTTCTCCTACGAGCAGTACTTC
>TRBJ2-7|TRBD2|TRBV25-1|NA
CVSKTSGGTYEQYF
TGTGTCAGCAAAACTAGCGGGGGGACCTACGAGCAGTACTTC
>TRBJ1-3|NA|TRBV7-7|NA
CASSLDGRLGNTIYF
TGTGCCAGCAGCTTAGACGGGAGGCTCGGAAACACCATATATTTT
>TRBJ2-7|TRBD2|TRBV7-9|NA
CASSPGVAGGNYEQYF
TGTGCCAGCAGCCCAGGGGTAGCGGGAGGTAACTACGAGCAGTACTTC
>TRBJ2-7|NA|TRBV12-3/TRBV12-4|NA
CASSYLGGVHEQYF
TGTGCCAGCAGTTACCTCGGAGGGGTCCACGAGCAGTACTTC
>TRBJ1-2|NA|TRBV5-1|NA
CASSLLDGNYGYTF
TGCGCCAGCAGCTTGCTGGACGGGAACTATGGCTACACCTTC
>TRBJ1-2|NA|TRBV6-5|few
CASSYAGLNYGYTF
TGTGCCAGCAGTTACGCCGGGCTGAACTATGGCTACACCTTC
>TRBJ2-3|NA|TRBV6-2/TRBV6-3|NA
CASSYGLSTDTQYF
TGTGCCAGCAGTTACGGTCTTTCCACAGATACGCAGTATTTT
>TRBJ2-7|TRBD1|TRBV6-1|NA
CASSGQGSYEQYF
TGTGCCAGCAGTGGACAGGGGAGTTACGAGCAGTACTTC
>TRBJ2-1|TRBD1|TRBV20-1|NA
CSARDRVDSYNEQFF
TGCAGTGCTCGGGACAGGGTGGACTCCTACAATGAGCAGTTCTTC
>TRBJ1-2|NA|TRBV29-1|many
CSVMTGDYGYTF
TGCAGCGTTATGACGGGGGACTATGGCTACACCTTC
>TRBJ2-7|NA|TRBV5-1|many
CASSLAPGSYEQYF
TGCGCCAGCAGCTTGGCTCCAGGCTCCTACGAGCAGTACTTC
>TRBJ2-5|TRBD2|TRBV7-8|once
CASSLASRGGRETQYF
TGTGCCAGCAGCTTAGCGTCCCGGGGGGGCCGTGAGACCCAGTACTTC
>TRBJ1-1|NA|TRBV27|NA
CASSDQYTEAFF
TGTGCCAGCAGTGACCAGTACACTGAAGCTTTCTTT
>TRBJ2-5|NA|TRBV12-3/TRBV12-4|few
CASSLGTAKETQYF
TGTGCCAGCAGTTTAGGGACAGCCAAAGAGACCCAGTACTTC
>TRBJ2-4|NA|TRBV20-1|NA
CSASTPRGAALAKNIQYF
TGCAGTGCTAGTACCCCTAGGGGGGCCGCTTTGGCCAAAAACATTCAGTACTTC
>TRBJ1-6|TRBD1|TRBV5-1|NA
CASSPRTGGGSPLHF
TGCGCCAGCAGCCCTCGGACAGGGGGAGGTTCACCCCTCCACTTT
>TRBJ2-2|NA|TRBV5-1|NA
CASSLTSSGELFF
TGCGCCAGCAGCTTGACCAGTAGCGGGGAGCTGTTTTTT
>TRBJ1-5|NA|TRBV3-1|many
CASSQGISNQPQHF
TGTGCCAGCAGCCAAGGCATTAGCAATCAGCCCCAGCATTTT
>TRBJ2-1|NA|TRBV10-3|NA
CAISDSGNEQFF
TGTGCCATCAGTGACTCGGGGAATGAGCAGTTCTTC
>TRBJ2-3|TRBD2|TRBV10-3|many
CALSGAWRDTQYF
TGTGCCCTCAGCGGGGCCTGGCGAGATACGCAGTATTTT
>TRBJ1-1|NA|TRBV5-1|NA
CASSRGGIRANTEAFF
TGCGCCAGCAGCCGGGGGGGGATCCGGGCGAACACTGAAGCTTTCTTT
>TRBJ2-7|TRBD1|TRBV5-1|few
CASSFGQGTLYEQYF
TGCGCCAGCAGCTTTGGACAGGGCACCCTCTACGAGCAGTACTTC